Shown below are 6 T cell receptor beta chains from a single sample sequenced in a study of response to subunit inactivated influenza vaccine. From the RT-PCR reads, TCRdb called clonotypes with MiXCR, one entry per CDR3 protein. The sample yields around 650,000 distinct CDR3 sequences, roughly 14% seen once. The starting material was PBMCs from blood, obtained about 11 days after vaccination. The receptors originated from a man in his fifties or sixties who received an inactivated influenza vaccine.

This clonotype occurred a few times. The chain carries TRBV7-9 and TRBJ1-2; tentative D call: TRBD1 (6 bases). CDR3 length: 13 amino acids. Per the germline V gene, CDR1 is SEHNR and CDR2 is FQNEAQ (reference sequence). V was cut by 5 bases and J by 6 bases, with 13 bases left in between. CDR3 amino acids: CASSNREGDGYTF. CDR3 sequence (DNA): TGTGCCAGCAGCAACAGGGAGGGAGATGGCTACACCTTC.

The chain links TRBV5-1 to TRBJ2-2, with D possibly matching TRBD2 (5 bases). This CDR3 has 14 residues. V was trimmed by 1 base and J by 4 bases, leaving 8 bases between them. Germline V lookup: CDR1 SGHRS, CDR2 YFSETQ. DNA of the CDR3: TGCGCCAGCAGCTTGCCTAGCCCCACCGGGGAGCTGTTTTTT. Residues: CASSLPSPTGELFF.

The chain combines TRBV20-1 with TRBJ2-1, with 8 bases lining up with TRBD2. Looked up from germline, CDR1 is DFQATT and CDR2 is SNEGSKA (reference sequence). V lost 6 bases to trimming and J lost 2 bases; unmatched junction nucleotides: 6. CDR3 length equals 14 residues. CDR3 in amino acids: CSAVPGRAYNEQFF. The CDR3 nucleotides read TGCAGTGCCGTCCCCGGGAGGGCCTACAATGAGCAGTTCTTC.

This clonotype was seen ten or more times. V is TRBV12-3 or TRBV12-4 and J is TRBJ1-1; weak D call: TRBD1 (5 bases). Deletions cut 7 bases from V and 4 bases from J, with 10 bases between. This CDR3 spans 12 amino acids. CDR3 sequence: CASIGARTEAFF. CDR3 nucleotide sequence: TGTGCCAGCATAGGGGCTCGCACTGAAGCTTTCTTT.

J is TRBJ1-1 and V is TRBV4-3; D is uncertain. The germline V and J ends were trimmed by 1 base and 0 bases, with 9 bases remaining between them. Germline CDR1 LGHNA, CDR2 YSLEER. CDR3 length: 15 amino acids. The CDR3: CASSQVMTMNTEAFF. The DNA for the CDR3 is TGCGCCAGCAGCCAAGTCATGACCATGAACACTGAAGCTTTCTTT.

The rearrangement links TRBV5-1 to TRBJ2-1; 7 bases are shared with TRBD1. The CDR3 loop spans 17 amino acids. CDR1 is SGHRS and CDR2 is YFSETQ in the germline V gene. With V trimmed by 0 bases and J by 6 bases, 12 bases remained unmatched. CDR3 region: CASSLALTGAAFNEQFF. The DNA for the CDR3 is TGCGCCAGCAGCTTGGCTCTAACAGGGGCCGCCTTCAATGAGCAGTTCTTC.